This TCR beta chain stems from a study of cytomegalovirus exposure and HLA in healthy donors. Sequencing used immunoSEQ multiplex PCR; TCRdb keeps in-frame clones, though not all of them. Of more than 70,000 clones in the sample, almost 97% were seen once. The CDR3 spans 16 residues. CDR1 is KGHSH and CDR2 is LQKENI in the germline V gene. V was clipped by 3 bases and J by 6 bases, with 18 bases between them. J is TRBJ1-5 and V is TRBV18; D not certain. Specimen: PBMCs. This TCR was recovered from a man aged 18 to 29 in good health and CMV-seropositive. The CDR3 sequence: CASSPSTENSGQPQHF. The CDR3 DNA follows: TGTGCCAGCTCACCCTCGACGGAGAATTCGGGTCAGCCCCAGCATTTT.